This TCR beta chain was identified in a study of T cell responses to AZD1222 COVID-19 vaccine. Second doses at about 4 or about 12 weeks were pooled. V was clipped by 0 bases and J by 4 bases, with 13 bases between them. CDR1 is GTSNPN and CDR2 is SVGIG in the germline V gene (reference sequence). This CDR3 has 15 amino acids. Study-level results: It should be noted that donors were predominantly white British and more often female, and clonal diversity was possibly underestimated. Dominant at 160-218 and 743-854, vaccine-associated CD4 TCRs also spanned spike.

Of note for this clone: Its matching antigen is unknown.

Method: immunoSEQ multiplex PCR; TCRdb's copy keeps in-frame clones and lacks some. Among about 140,000 clones listed, around nine tenths were seen once. The material sequenced was peripheral blood, taken 28 days after the second AZD1222 dose. The rearrangement joins TRBV30 to TRBJ1-5; D not certain. The TCR was taken from an adult who received the AZD1222 COVID-19 vaccine. The CDR3 region has the DNA TGTGCCTGGAGTGTAAGAAACGGGTTTAATCAGCCCCAGCATTTT. Encoded protein: CAWSVRNGFNQPQHF. Variable domain in full (rest from reference TRBV30 and TRBJ1-5): SQTIHQWPATLVQPVGSPLSLECTVEGTSNPNLYWYRQAAGRGLQLLFYSVGIGQISSEVPQNLSASRPQDRQFILSSKKLLLSDSGFYLCAWSVRNGFNQPQHFGDGTRLSIL.